The clone carrying this T cell receptor (beta chain) occurred many times. Trimming took 2 bases from V and 1 from J, leaving 8 bases between them. This CDR3 region has 14 residues. The V gene's germline CDR1 is MNHNY and CDR2 SVGAGI (reference sequence). A second PCR, run for 7 to 11 cycles, used a sample-barcoded 5' primer plus a J-beta primer mix. MiXCR, run by TCRdb on the 5' RACE reads, gives a single entry per CDR3 protein. The table lists 800,000 to 950,000 distinct CDR3 sequences, under 40% of them singletons. The source of the sample is a study of blood T cells in healthy people across ages. Each donor's blood draw was approximately 10 milliliters of peripheral blood. The authors extracted at least 6 micrograms of total RNA per sample.

The TCR was taken from a man between 18 and 35 years old in good health. V is TRBV6-6 and J is TRBJ2-5; D gene uncertain. Input material: blood. CDR3 residues: CASSYISSQETQYF. DNA of the CDR3: TGTGCCAGCAGTTACATTTCCAGCCAAGAGACCCAGTACTTC.